This is a list of T cell receptor beta chains from one sample in a study of blood T cells in healthy people across ages. TCRdb used MiXCR to reprocess the 5' RACE reads, holding one entry per CDR3 protein. The table shows around 1,800,000 distinct CDR3 sequences, with around 40% occurring only once. What was sequenced was blood. The receptors come from a human donor in good health. Each CDR3 is given with its conserved first and last residue. Fields, in order: clone size, J gene, D gene, V gene, CDR3 DNA, CDR3 protein. D genes are given only for firm matches. A row's size may be missing; if present it is once, few, many or a size class.

clone size: few; J gene: TRBJ2-1; D gene: -; V gene: TRBV6-5; CDR3 DNA: TGTGCCAGCAGTTACTCGGGCGGTTCTTATTACAATGAGCAGTTCTTC; CDR3 protein: CASSYSGGSYYNEQFF
clone size: -; J gene: TRBJ2-7; D gene: -; V gene: TRBV2; CDR3 DNA: TGTGCCACCAACGGTGGCTCCTACGAGCAGTACTTC; CDR3 protein: CATNGGSYEQYF
clone size: -; J gene: TRBJ2-5; D gene: -; V gene: TRBV20-1; CDR3 DNA: TGCAGTGCCAGTGGTACTGGCGGGAACCAAGAGACCCAGTACTTC; CDR3 protein: CSASGTGGNQETQYF
clone size: -; J gene: TRBJ1-3; D gene: -; V gene: TRBV28; CDR3 DNA: TGTGCCAGCAATACCGCGGGCTCTGGAAACACCATATATTTT; CDR3 protein: CASNTAGSGNTIYF
clone size: few; J gene: TRBJ2-3; D gene: TRBD1; V gene: TRBV11-3; CDR3 DNA: TGTGCCAGCATTCGGACAGGGGGGCGTGCAGATACGCAGTATTTT; CDR3 protein: CASIRTGGRADTQYF
clone size: many; J gene: TRBJ2-7; D gene: TRBD2; V gene: TRBV7-2; CDR3 DNA: TGTGCCAGCAGCTTAGTAGGGTTGGGGGGGGACCCCTACGAGCAGTACTTC; CDR3 protein: CASSLVGLGGDPYEQYF
clone size: -; J gene: TRBJ2-1; D gene: -; V gene: TRBV4-3; CDR3 DNA: TGCGCCAGCAGCCTAATCCCAGGGGCAATCGCCTACAATGAGCAGTTCTTC; CDR3 protein: CASSLIPGAIAYNEQFF
clone size: -; J gene: TRBJ2-1; D gene: -; V gene: TRBV5-1; CDR3 DNA: TGCGCCAGCAGCTTATTCTCCGGGGATGAGCAGTTCTTC; CDR3 protein: CASSLFSGDEQFF
clone size: -; J gene: TRBJ1-1; D gene: -; V gene: TRBV27; CDR3 DNA: TGTGCCAGCAGACCACTCGGACCTTCTGAAGCTTTCTTT; CDR3 protein: CASRPLGPSEAFF
clone size: few; J gene: TRBJ2-3; D gene: -; V gene: TRBV4-3; CDR3 DNA: TGCGCCAGCAGCCAAACTCTAGGGGGGGGTCGCACAGGTACGCAGTATTTT; CDR3 protein: CASSQTLGGGRTGTQYF
clone size: few; J gene: TRBJ2-5; D gene: -; V gene: TRBV15; CDR3 DNA: TGTGCCACCAGCAGGGAATCTATTTGGGAGACCCAGTACTTC; CDR3 protein: CATSRESIWETQYF
clone size: -; J gene: TRBJ1-2; D gene: -; V gene: TRBV5-1; CDR3 DNA: TGCGCCAGCAGCTTGGCCGGGGACGGAACCTATGGCTACACCTTC; CDR3 protein: CASSLAGDGTYGYTF
clone size: -; J gene: TRBJ2-1; D gene: -; V gene: TRBV4-2; CDR3 DNA: TGTGCCAGCAGCCAAGAAGTCGGGCACCTCCTTGCGAGCTCCTACAATGAGCAGTTCTTC; CDR3 protein: CASSQEVGHLLASSYNEQFF
clone size: -; J gene: TRBJ2-1; D gene: -; V gene: TRBV7-8; CDR3 DNA: TGTGCCAGCAGCTTTAGCGTAGGTTCCTACAATGAGCAGTTCTTC; CDR3 protein: CASSFSVGSYNEQFF
clone size: few; J gene: TRBJ1-2; D gene: TRBD1; V gene: TRBV9; CDR3 DNA: TGTGCCAGCAGCGTAGGAACAGGGGTTCACCTTGGCTACACCTTC; CDR3 protein: CASSVGTGVHLGYTF
clone size: -; J gene: TRBJ1-4; D gene: -; V gene: TRBV5-5; CDR3 DNA: TGTGCCAGCAGCGAGCAGTATAATGAAAAACTGTTTTTT; CDR3 protein: CASSEQYNEKLFF
clone size: many; J gene: TRBJ2-1; D gene: TRBD2; V gene: TRBV6-5; CDR3 DNA: TGTGCCAGCAGGCTAACCGGGACTAGATCTATCGGGCAGTTCTTC; CDR3 protein: CASRLTGTRSIGQFF
clone size: -; J gene: TRBJ2-1; D gene: -; V gene: TRBV4-2; CDR3 DNA: TGTGCCAGCAGCCAAGCCCGTTGTGATGAGCAGTTCTTC; CDR3 protein: CASSQARCDEQFF
clone size: once; J gene: TRBJ2-3; D gene: TRBD2; V gene: TRBV9; CDR3 DNA: TGTGCCAGCAGCCCTGGCCGGGCGGGGGGATCAGATACGCAGTATTTT; CDR3 protein: CASSPGRAGGSDTQYF
clone size: few; J gene: TRBJ2-1; D gene: TRBD2; V gene: TRBV9; CDR3 DNA: TGTGCCAGCAGCGAGCGGGGGCTAGACAATGAGCAGTTCTTC; CDR3 protein: CASSERGLDNEQFF
clone size: -; J gene: TRBJ2-1; D gene: -; V gene: TRBV29-1; CDR3 DNA: TGCAGCGTTGTAAGGGGAAGCGAGCGGTTCTTC; CDR3 protein: CSVVRGSERFF
clone size: few; J gene: TRBJ2-7; D gene: -; V gene: TRBV13; CDR3 DNA: TGTGCCAGCAGCCCCCAGGGTGGGTCCCCTTACGAGCAGTACTTC; CDR3 protein: CASSPQGGSPYEQYF
clone size: few; J gene: TRBJ1-5; D gene: -; V gene: TRBV20-1; CDR3 DNA: TGCAGTGCTAGTCAGAGAGGTCAGCCCCAGCATTTT; CDR3 protein: CSASQRGQPQHF
clone size: once; J gene: TRBJ1-2; D gene: -; V gene: TRBV28; CDR3 DNA: TGTGCCAGCAGCGAGGGGCGCATAAGTTATGGCTACACCTTC; CDR3 protein: CASSEGRISYGYTF
clone size: -; J gene: TRBJ1-4; D gene: -; V gene: TRBV6-6; CDR3 DNA: TGTGCCAGCAATCGGGAGCGTTATGAAAAACGGTTTTTT; CDR3 protein: CASNRERYEKRFF
clone size: many; J gene: TRBJ2-7; D gene: -; V gene: TRBV21-1; CDR3 DNA: TGTGCCAGCAGCTGGACTGGACAGCCCTACGAGCAGTACTTC; CDR3 protein: CASSWTGQPYEQYF
clone size: -; J gene: TRBJ1-3; D gene: -; V gene: TRBV12-5; CDR3 DNA: TGTGCTAGTGGTTTGGTACCCCAGCCCCGCTCTGGAAACACCATATATTTT; CDR3 protein: CASGLVPQPRSGNTIYF
clone size: -; J gene: TRBJ2-3; D gene: -; V gene: TRBV9; CDR3 DNA: TGTGCCAGCAGCGTATCACTAGAGACAACAGATACGCAGTATTTT; CDR3 protein: CASSVSLETTDTQYF
clone size: -; J gene: TRBJ1-4; D gene: -; V gene: TRBV12-3/TRBV12-4; CDR3 DNA: TGTGCCAGCAGTTTAGGGCCGGTTAATAATGAAAAACTGTTTTTT; CDR3 protein: CASSLGPVNNEKLFF
clone size: -; J gene: TRBJ2-1; D gene: TRBD2; V gene: TRBV6-5; CDR3 DNA: TGTGCCAGCAGTCAATTAAGCGGGGGGGTTGAGAATGAGCAGTTCTTC; CDR3 protein: CASSQLSGGVENEQFF
clone size: many; J gene: TRBJ1-5; D gene: -; V gene: TRBV12-3/TRBV12-4; CDR3 DNA: TGTGCCAGCAGTTTGAGGCAGGACTTAGGAGGGGGCAATCAGCCCCAGCATTTT; CDR3 protein: CASSLRQDLGGGNQPQHF
clone size: -; J gene: TRBJ2-4; D gene: -; V gene: TRBV7-2; CDR3 DNA: TGTGCCAGCAGCTTAGGGGGCAGGGGAGATTTAGCCAAAAACATTCAGTACTTC; CDR3 protein: CASSLGGRGDLAKNIQYF
clone size: -; J gene: TRBJ1-2; D gene: TRBD1; V gene: TRBV25-1; CDR3 DNA: TGTGCCAGCAGTGTCCGGACAGGGGATGGCCACACCTTC; CDR3 protein: CASSVRTGDGHTF
clone size: few; J gene: TRBJ2-1; D gene: -; V gene: TRBV10-3; CDR3 DNA: TGTGCCATCAGTGGCCCTCGGAGCTCCTACAATGAGCAGTTCTTC; CDR3 protein: CAISGPRSSYNEQFF
clone size: -; J gene: TRBJ2-7; D gene: -; V gene: TRBV18; CDR3 DNA: TGTGTCAGCTCACCACAACAGGAGGTCCGCGAGCAGTACTTC; CDR3 protein: CVSSPQQEVREQYF
clone size: few; J gene: TRBJ2-7; D gene: -; V gene: TRBV6-6; CDR3 DNA: TGTGCCAGCAGTCCACAGGGACGGGACGAGCAGTACTTC; CDR3 protein: CASSPQGRDEQYF
clone size: few; J gene: TRBJ2-1; D gene: TRBD2; V gene: TRBV11-2; CDR3 DNA: TGTGCCAGCAGCCTAATAGCGGGGACCTCCTACAATGAGCAGTTCTTC; CDR3 protein: CASSLIAGTSYNEQFF
clone size: -; J gene: TRBJ1-2; D gene: -; V gene: TRBV20-1; CDR3 DNA: TGCAGTGCTAGTCAGGACCCTAACTATGGCTACACCTTC; CDR3 protein: CSASQDPNYGYTF
clone size: few; J gene: TRBJ2-6; D gene: -; V gene: TRBV27; CDR3 DNA: TGTGCCAGCAGTTTACGGGGTCCAGGCAAGGCTGGGGCCAACGTCCTGACTTTC; CDR3 protein: CASSLRGPGKAGANVLTF
clone size: few; J gene: TRBJ2-7; D gene: TRBD1; V gene: TRBV4-2; CDR3 DNA: TGTGCCAGCAGCCAAGAGCAGGGGGTCCTCTACGAGCAGTACTTC; CDR3 protein: CASSQEQGVLYEQYF
clone size: few; J gene: TRBJ2-5; D gene: -; V gene: TRBV10-3; CDR3 DNA: TGTGCCATCAGTGAGCCTAGGGAGACCCAGTACTTC; CDR3 protein: CAISEPRETQYF
clone size: few; J gene: TRBJ2-5; D gene: TRBD1; V gene: TRBV29-1; CDR3 DNA: TGCAGCGTTGATTCAGGCAGGGGGGAGACCCAGTACTTC; CDR3 protein: CSVDSGRGETQYF
clone size: -; J gene: TRBJ1-2; D gene: -; V gene: TRBV12-3/TRBV12-4; CDR3 DNA: TGTGCCAGCAGTCCCCCTCGCAGGCTTTTAAACTATGGCTACACCTTC; CDR3 protein: CASSPPRRLLNYGYTF
clone size: few; J gene: TRBJ1-2; D gene: -; V gene: TRBV28; CDR3 DNA: TGTGCCAGCAGTTCTACTGGGGGGTTCTTCTTTGGCTACACCTTC; CDR3 protein: CASSSTGGFFFGYTF
clone size: -; J gene: TRBJ2-1; D gene: TRBD2; V gene: TRBV20-1; CDR3 DNA: TGCAGTGCTAGAGATTTCAGGGCTAGCGGGGGCAGAAGCTCCTACAATGAGCAGTTCTTC; CDR3 protein: CSARDFRASGGRSSYNEQFF
clone size: -; J gene: TRBJ2-3; D gene: TRBD2; V gene: TRBV5-1; CDR3 DNA: TGCGCCAGCAGCTTGGAACCAGCGGGGGAACATACGCAGTATTTT; CDR3 protein: CASSLEPAGEHTQYF
clone size: -; J gene: TRBJ1-5; D gene: TRBD1; V gene: TRBV11-2; CDR3 DNA: TGTGCCAGCAGCTTAGAGAGGGGGCGGCAGCCCCAGCATTTT; CDR3 protein: CASSLERGRQPQHF
clone size: many; J gene: TRBJ1-5; D gene: -; V gene: TRBV6-2/TRBV6-3; CDR3 DNA: TGTGCCAGCAGTTATGGGGGGAATAGCAATCAGCCCCAGCATTTT; CDR3 protein: CASSYGGNSNQPQHF
clone size: -; J gene: TRBJ2-5; D gene: -; V gene: TRBV7-9; CDR3 DNA: TGTGCCAGCAGCTTAACTCTTTCCAGCATCCAAGAGACCCAGTACTTC; CDR3 protein: CASSLTLSSIQETQYF